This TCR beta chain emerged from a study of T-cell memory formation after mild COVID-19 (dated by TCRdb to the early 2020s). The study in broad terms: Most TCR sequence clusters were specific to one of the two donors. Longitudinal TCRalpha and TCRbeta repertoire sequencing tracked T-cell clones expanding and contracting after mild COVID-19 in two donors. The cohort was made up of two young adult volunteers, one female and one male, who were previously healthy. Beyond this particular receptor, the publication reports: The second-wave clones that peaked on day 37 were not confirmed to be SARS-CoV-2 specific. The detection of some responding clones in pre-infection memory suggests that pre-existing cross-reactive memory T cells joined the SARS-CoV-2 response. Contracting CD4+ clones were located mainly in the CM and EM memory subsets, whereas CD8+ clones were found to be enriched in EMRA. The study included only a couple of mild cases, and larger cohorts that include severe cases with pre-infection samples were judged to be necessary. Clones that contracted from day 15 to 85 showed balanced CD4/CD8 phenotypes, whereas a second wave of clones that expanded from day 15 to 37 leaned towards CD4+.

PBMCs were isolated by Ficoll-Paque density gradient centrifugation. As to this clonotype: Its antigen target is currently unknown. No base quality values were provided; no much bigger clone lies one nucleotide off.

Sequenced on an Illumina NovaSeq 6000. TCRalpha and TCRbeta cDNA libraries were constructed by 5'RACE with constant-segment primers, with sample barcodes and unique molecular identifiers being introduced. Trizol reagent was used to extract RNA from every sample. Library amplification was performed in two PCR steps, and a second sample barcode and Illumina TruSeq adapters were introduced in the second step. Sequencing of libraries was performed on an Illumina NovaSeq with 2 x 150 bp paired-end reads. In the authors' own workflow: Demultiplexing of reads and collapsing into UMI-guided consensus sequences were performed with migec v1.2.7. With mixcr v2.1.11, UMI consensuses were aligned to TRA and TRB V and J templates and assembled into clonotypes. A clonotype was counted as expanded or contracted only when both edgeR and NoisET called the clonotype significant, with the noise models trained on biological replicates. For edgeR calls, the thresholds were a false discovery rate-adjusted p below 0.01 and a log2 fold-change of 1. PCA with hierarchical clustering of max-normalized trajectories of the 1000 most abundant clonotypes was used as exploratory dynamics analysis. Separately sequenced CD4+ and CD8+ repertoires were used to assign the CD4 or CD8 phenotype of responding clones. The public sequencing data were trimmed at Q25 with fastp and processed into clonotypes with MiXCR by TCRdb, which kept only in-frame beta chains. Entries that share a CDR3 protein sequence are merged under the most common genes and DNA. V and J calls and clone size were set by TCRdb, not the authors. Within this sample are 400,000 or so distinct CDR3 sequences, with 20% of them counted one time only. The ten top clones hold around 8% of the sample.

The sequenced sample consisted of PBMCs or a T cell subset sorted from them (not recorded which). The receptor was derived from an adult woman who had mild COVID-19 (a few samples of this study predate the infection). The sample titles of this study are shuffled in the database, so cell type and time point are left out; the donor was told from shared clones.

In nucleotides, the sequence is TGTGCCAGCAGCTTAGGGGCAGGAGAAGCTTTCTTT. This codes for CASSLGAGEAFF. The chain uses TRBV7-8 and TRBJ1-1, with the D segment identity uncertain. From the cysteine up to the phenylalanine, the CDR3 has a length of 12 residues. Left in the record is the CDR3 DNA by itself, 36 bases read in frame from the first base. Between the V and J ends, shortened by 1 base and 8 bases respectively, the junction contains 8 bases. CDR1 and CDR2, per the germline V gene, are SGHVS and FQNEAQ.